These T cell receptor beta chains were read from a single sample in a study of beta chain features in type 1 diabetes. Measured with immunoSEQ multiplex PCR; TCRdb has only the in-frame clones, and not every one. Seen here are a few hundred thousand clones, around 13% observed once, and the top ten hold roughly 0.02%. The sequencing sample was made of naive CD4+ T cells from blood. Source of these receptors: a man aged 25 to 40 with type 1 diabetes. CDR3s include the opening cysteine and the closing phenylalanine or tryptophan. A D gene is named only where the DNA matches it firmly. Clone size is stated in some rows and not others, as once, few, many or a class when expanded.

d_call j_call clone_size v_call cdr3_aa cdr3_nt
NA TRBJ1-2 NA TRBV4-1 CASSHHAQGYGYTF TGCGCCAGCAGCCACCACGCTCAGGGGTATGGCTACACCTTC
NA TRBJ2-3 NA TRBV5-1 CASSLSGWGTDTQYF TGCGCCAGCAGCTTGTCGGGTTGGGGCACAGATACGCAGTATTTT
TRBD2 TRBJ2-3 few TRBV9 CASSLGLAGGPTDTQYF TGTGCCAGCAGCCTCGGACTAGCGGGAGGACCCACAGATACGCAGTATTTT
NA TRBJ2-1 NA TRBV6-1 CASSTGTRAYNEQFF TGTGCCAGCAGTACCGGGACTCGCGCCTACAATGAGCAGTTCTTC
NA TRBJ2-7 NA TRBV28 CASIPGPLSTYEQYF TGTGCCAGCATCCCAGGGCCCTTAAGCACCTACGAGCAGTACTTC
NA TRBJ2-3 NA TRBV1 CTSSQPPPAGSSTDTQYF TGCACCAGCAGCCAACCTCCCCCGGCCGGGTCTAGCACAGATACGCAGTATTTT
NA TRBJ2-4 NA TRBV29-1 CSVVTERQLAKNIQYF TGCAGCGTTGTCACAGAGCGGCAACTAGCCAAAAACATTCAGTACTTC
NA TRBJ2-7 NA TRBV5-1 CASSLEVGLGEQYF TGCGCCAGCAGCTTGGAGGTAGGTCTCGGGGAGCAGTACTTC
NA TRBJ1-1 few TRBV7-9 CASSLQENTEAFF TGTGCCAGCAGCTTACAGGAGAACACTGAAGCTTTCTTT
NA TRBJ1-5 NA TRBV30 CASGLNNQPQHF TGTGCCTCCGGACTAAATAATCAGCCCCAGCATTTT
TRBD1 TRBJ1-6 few TRBV7-9 CASSQGQNNSPLHF TGTGCCAGCAGCCAGGGACAGAATAATTCACCCCTCCACTTT
NA TRBJ1-2 NA TRBV6-1 CASRIGEGYGYTF TGTGCCAGCAGGATCGGGGAAGGATATGGCTACACCTTC
NA TRBJ2-1 NA TRBV5-1 CASSLAGVGSNEQFF TGCGCCAGCAGCTTGGCAGGGGTGGGTAGCAATGAGCAGTTCTTC
NA TRBJ2-7 NA TRBV27 CASSPFEQYF TGTGCCAGCAGCCCCTTCGAGCAGTACTTC
TRBD1 TRBJ1-4 few TRBV29-1 CSVRGQYNEKLFF TGCAGCGTAAGGGGACAGTATAATGAAAAACTGTTTTTT
TRBD2 TRBJ2-3 NA TRBV2 CASSRASGGSTDTQYF TGTGCCAGCAGCCGAGCTAGCGGAGGCAGCACAGATACGCAGTATTTT
TRBD1 TRBJ1-2 NA TRBV4-1 CASSQPRDSRNYGYTF TGCGCCAGCAGCCAACCCCGGGACAGCAGAAACTATGGCTACACCTTC
TRBD1 TRBJ2-7 NA TRBV19 CASSPQGQGSYEQYF TGTGCCAGTAGTCCCCAGGGACAGGGAAGCTACGAGCAGTACTTC
NA TRBJ2-2 NA TRBV27 CASSWQGNTGELFF TGTGCCAGCAGTTGGCAGGGGAACACCGGGGAGCTGTTTTTT
NA TRBJ2-5 few TRBV5-1 CASSLVIADQETQYF TGCGCCAGCAGCTTGGTTATAGCGGACCAAGAGACCCAGTACTTC
TRBD1 TRBJ1-2 few TRBV18 CASSAGQEYGYTF TGTGCCAGCTCAGCGGGACAGGAGTATGGCTACACCTTC
NA TRBJ2-1 few TRBV18 CASSRDSSYNEQFF TGTGCCAGCTCACGCGATAGCTCCTACAATGAGCAGTTCTTC
TRBD2 TRBJ2-6 few TRBV11-2 CASSSISGGAGANVLTF TGTGCCAGCAGCTCCATTAGCGGGGGGGCTGGGGCCAACGTCCTGACTTTC
NA TRBJ2-5 few TRBV19 CASSIGIQETQYF TGTGCCAGTAGTATAGGCATCCAGGAGACCCAGTACTTC
NA TRBJ2-5 few TRBV7-6 CASRPGGLETQYF TGTGCCAGCCGACCGGGGGGCCTAGAGACCCAGTACTTC
TRBD2 TRBJ2-5 few TRBV9 CASSVAGAGERKTQYF TGTGCCAGCAGCGTAGCTGGAGCGGGGGAGAGGAAGACCCAGTACTTC
TRBD2 TRBJ2-4 NA TRBV18 CASSTGLGEYF TGTGCCAGCTCAACCGGACTAGGGGAGTACTTC
NA TRBJ2-1 NA TRBV5-1 CASSLFSGYEQFF TGCGCCAGCAGCTTGTTTAGCGGCTATGAGCAGTTCTTC
TRBD1 TRBJ2-3 few TRBV5-1 CASSPGTGADTQYF TGCGCCAGCAGCCCCGGGACAGGGGCAGATACGCAGTATTTT
TRBD2 TRBJ2-7 NA TRBV6-5 CASSYSGLAGADEQYF TGTGCCAGCAGTTACTCGGGACTAGCGGGAGCAGATGAGCAGTACTTC
NA TRBJ2-1 NA TRBV9 CASSVEQYNEQFF TGTGCCAGCAGCGTAGAACAGTACAATGAGCAGTTCTTC
TRBD1 TRBJ2-5 NA TRBV9 CASSVGGQQETQYF TGTGCCAGCAGCGTAGGGGGACAGCAAGAGACCCAGTACTTC
NA TRBJ2-7 NA TRBV6-5 CASSYRDTSYEQYF TGTGCCAGCAGTTACCGGGACACCTCCTACGAGCAGTACTTC
NA TRBJ1-1 few TRBV27 CASRATVDLTEAFF TGTGCCAGCAGAGCAACAGTTGACCTCACTGAAGCTTTCTTT
NA TRBJ1-5 NA TRBV19 CASDLGPSGYQPQHF TGTGCGTCCGATCTTGGACCATCGGGGTATCAGCCCCAGCATTTT
TRBD2 TRBJ2-7 few TRBV11-2 CASSPRGGERGGSYEQYF TGTGCCAGCAGCCCCCGGGGGGGCGAAAGAGGCGGCTCCTACGAGCAGTACTTC
NA TRBJ2-1 few TRBV29-1 CSVGTFYNEQFF TGCAGCGTTGGGACATTTTACAATGAGCAGTTCTTC
TRBD2 TRBJ2-3 NA TRBV4-1 CASSHPAGGSDTQYF TGCGCCAGCAGCCATCCAGCGGGAGGGTCAGATACGCAGTATTTT
TRBD2 TRBJ2-2 few TRBV5-1 CASSSSGLNTGELFF TGCGCCAGCAGCTCTAGCGGGCTGAACACCGGGGAGCTGTTTTTT
NA TRBJ1-1 NA TRBV20-1 CSARRSTEAFF TGCAGTGCTAGACGTTCCACTGAAGCTTTCTTT
TRBD2 TRBJ2-5 few TRBV7-2 CASSLELAAWETQYF TGTGCCAGCAGCTTAGAACTAGCGGCGTGGGAGACCCAGTACTTC
NA TRBJ2-5 few TRBV4-1 CASSQAGQSQETQYF TGCGCCAGCAGCCAAGCCGGACAGAGCCAAGAGACCCAGTACTTC